This TCR beta chain emerged from a study of blood T cell repertoires in COVID-19. Overall study: Acute and convalescent COVID-19 samples came from the United States, Italy and Spain. PBMCs, B-cell-depleted T cells, or T cells provided the cDNA or gDNA that made up the material.

Germline V gene lookup returns CDR1 KGHDR and CDR2 SFDVKD. The CDR3 is 14 residues long. V gave up 3 bases and J gave up 5 bases, with 13 bases separating them. Methods used by the authors: Nucleated cell counts were estimated from reference gene primer amplification. Only in-frame clones appear in the TCRdb table, and some are missing; sequencing was by immunoSEQ multiplex PCR. V and J calls and clone size come straight from that table; D and trimming were deduced from the DNA. The sample includes a few hundred thousand clones, around 85% of them seen just once. Sequenced input: peripheral blood. This sequence was found in a human donor in a cohort sampled during active COVID-19. The chain links TRBV24-1 to TRBJ2-7; TRBD2 is a possible D gene (5 bases). The CDR3 DNA reads TGTGCCACCAGTGATCCGGGGTCCTGGAACGAGCAGTACTTC. This sequence encodes CATSDPGSWNEQYF.